Shown below are 31 T cell receptor beta chains from a single sample sequenced in a study of blood T cells in healthy people across ages. It was with a sample-barcoded 5' primer and a J-beta primer mix that a second PCR of roughly 7 to 12 cycles was run. In TCRdb, the 5' RACE reads were re-called with MiXCR into one record per CDR3 protein. Among 800,000 to 950,000 distinct CDR3 sequences listed, 25% to 30% were seen once. These same data were also listed under a study on T cells of mothers and their children.

Sequenced input: blood. All receptors derive from a woman aged 40 to 50 in good health.

This rearrangement joins TRBV9 to TRBJ2-1; maybe TRBD1 (6 bases). Trimming removed 4 bases at V and 3 bases at J, with 11 bases between. The CDR3 sequence is 14 residues long. Germline CDR1 reads SGDLS; CDR2 reads YYNGEE. CDR3 DNA sequence: TGTGCCAGCAGCTGCCGACAGGACTACAATGAGCAGTTCTTC. This encodes CASSCRQDYNEQFF.

The V gene is TRBV14, the J gene TRBJ1-2; D gene unclear. This CDR3 region has 10 residues. Per the germline V gene, CDR1 is SGHDN and CDR2 is FVKESK. The ends were cut back, 0 bases at V and 12 bases at J, with 5 bases in the middle. The CDR3 DNA is TGTGCCAGCAGCCAAGATTCCCACACCTTC. Amino acids: CASSQDSHTF. Supplemented by reference TRBV14 and TRBJ1-2, the full variable domain reads EAGVTQFPSHSVIEKGQTVTLRCDPISGHDNLYWYRRVMGKEIKFLLHFVKESKQDESGMPNNRFLAERTGGTYSTLKVQPAELEDSGVYFCASSQDSHTFGSGTRLTVV.

The rearrangement uses TRBV20-1 and TRBJ1-3; unclear D gene. Germline CDR1 and CDR2: DFQATT and SNEGSKA (reference sequence). Trimming removed 1 base at V and 5 bases at J, with 18 bases between. The CDR3 is 16 residues long. CDR3 bases: TGCAGTGCTAGAGCCGACACAGTGGCTGCGAGAAACACCATATATTTT. Its translation: CSARADTVAARNTIYF.

This clonotype has only a few counts. The CDR3 here is CASSQGIEKLFF. The CDR3 DNA reads TGTGCCAGCAGCCAAGGGATAGAAAAACTGTTTTTT. The chain joins TRBV14 to TRBJ1-4; D is unresolved. From germline, CDR1 is SGHDN and CDR2 FVKESK. This CDR3 spans 12 amino acids. The germline V and J ends were trimmed by 1 base and 8 bases, with 5 bases remaining between them.

This chain uses TRBV7-9 with TRBJ2-1; possibly TRBD2 for D (5 bases). The CDR3 has 12 residues. The germline V gene has CDR1 SEHNR and CDR2 FQNEAQ (reference sequence). The V gene lost 2 bases and the J gene lost 9 bases, with 8 bases spanning the gap. Here the CDR3 reads CASSLPRGEQFF. The CDR3 coding sequence is TGTGCCAGCAGCTTACCCCGGGGTGAGCAGTTCTTC.

About this clonotype itself: One base away lies a much larger clone, so this may be a sequencing read error. V gene TRBV7-3 combines with J gene TRBJ2-5; D might be TRBD1 (5 bases). The CDR3 runs to 16 residues. CDR1 is SGHTA, CDR2 FQGTGA, per germline. CDR3 amino acids: CASSPGLGLGVEAQYF. CDR3 DNA sequence: TGTGCCAGCAGCCCTGGCCTGGGGCTAGGGGTAGAGGCCCAGTACTTC. Combining the CDR3 with reference TRBV7-3 and TRBJ2-5 gives the whole variable domain GAGVSQTPSNKVTEKGKYVELRCDPISGHTALYWYRQSLGQGPEFLIYFQGTGAADDSGLPNDRFFAVRPEGSVSTLKIQRTERGDSAVYLCASSPGLGLGVEAQYFGPGTRLLVL.

This clonotype was seen a single time. This chain links TRBV7-3 with TRBJ1-1; D may be TRBD1 (5 bases). Germline V lookup: CDR1 SGHTA, CDR2 FQGTGA. V was shortened by 0 bases and J by 10 bases, with 12 bases between the two germline ends. The CDR3 runs to 13 residues. The DNA of the CDR3 is TGTGCCAGCAGCTTAACGCGCGGGGGTAGAGCTTTCTTT. Protein product: CASSLTRGGRAFF.

This clonotype was seen a handful of times. This chain's CDR3 is CATKGLSTDTQYF. The CDR3 bases are TGTGCCACCAAGGGTCTTAGCACAGATACGCAGTATTTT. The V and J genes are TRBV12-3 or TRBV12-4 and TRBJ2-3; D is unclear. This CDR3 is 13 amino acids long. Trimming stripped 10 bases from V and 0 bases from J, with 11 bases between.

This clonotype was seen many times. The junction does not match germline at one end; this may be a read error. The chain recombines TRBV7-7 with TRBJ2-1; D possibly corresponds to TRBD1 (6 bases). The germline V gene encodes CDR1 SSHAT and CDR2 FNYEAQ (reference sequence). The CDR3 is 13 amino acids. CDR3 sequence reads: CASSLEQGGEQFF. Here the CDR3 DNA reads TGTGCTAGCAGCTTAGAACAGGGTGGAGAGCAGTTCTTC.

This clonotype appeared a few times. The chain combines TRBV7-8 with TRBJ2-1, with D maybe TRBD1 (5 bases). The V gene's germline CDR1 is SGHVS and CDR2 FQNEAQ. This CDR3 comprises 14 residues. V was trimmed by 1 base and J by 5 bases, leaving 9 bases between them. The CDR3 DNA follows: TGTGCCAGCAGCTTAGAGAAGGGGCACAATGAGCAGTTCTTC. Residues: CASSLEKGHNEQFF. Drawing the rest from reference TRBV7-8 and TRBJ2-1, the complete variable domain is GAGVSQSPRYKVAKRGQDVALRCDPISGHVSLFWYQQALGQGPEFLTYFQNEAQLDKSGLPSDRFFAERPEGSVSTLKIQRTQQEDSAVYLCASSLEKGHNEQFFGPGTRLTVL.

This clonotype was seen repeatedly, ten times or more. At one end the junction does not follow the germline gene, possibly because of a read error. V gene TRBV5-1 combines with J gene TRBJ1-5; D unclear. The V gene's germline CDR1 is SGHRS and CDR2 YFSETQ. This CDR3 region has 13 residues. The CDR3: CASSLDEGQPQHF. The DNA of the CDR3 is TGTGCCAGCAGCTTAGATGAAGGACAGCCCCAGCATTTT.

This rearrangement joins TRBV6-1 to TRBJ2-1; the match to TRBD2 covers 16 bases. This CDR3 is built from 16 residues. Trimming at V came to 6 bases and at J to 3 bases, leaving 2 bases not matched to a gene. Germline V gene data show CDR1 as MNHNS and CDR2 as SASEGT. CDR3 in amino acids: CASRGLAGGLYNEQFF. CDR3 coding DNA: TGTGCCAGCAGGGGACTAGCGGGGGGGCTCTACAATGAGCAGTTCTTC.

There are a few counts of this clonotype. The V gene is TRBV7-3, the J gene TRBJ2-3; tentatively, D is TRBD2 (5 bases). The CDR3 totals 15 residues. CDR1 and CDR2 from the germline V gene are SGHTA and FQGTGA. Trimming shortened V by 3 bases and J by 0 bases, and 10 bases separated the two germline ends. The CDR3 reads CASSFAGRSTDTQYF. As DNA, the CDR3 is TGTGCCAGCAGCTTTGCGGGTCGTAGCACAGATACGCAGTATTTT.

The gene calls are TRBV7-2 and TRBJ2-7; 11 bases agree with TRBD2. J lost 6 bases, V lost 4 bases, and 5 bases had no gene match. This CDR3 has 14 amino acids. CDR1 is SGHTA, CDR2 FQGNSA, per germline. CDR3 residues: CASSYLAGGAEQYF. CDR3 in DNA: TGTGCCAGCAGCTACTTAGCGGGGGGGGCCGAGCAGTACTTC.

The chain joins TRBV28 to TRBJ1-5; no reliable D call. Trimming cost V 6 bases and J 0 bases, with 9 bases left between them. The CDR3 is 14 residues long. Germline lookup yields CDR1 MDHEN and CDR2 SYDVKM. CDR3 sequence reads: CASRRVYSNQPQHF. DNA of the CDR3: TGTGCCAGCAGAAGGGTATATAGCAATCAGCCCCAGCATTTT.

This clonotype was counted between two and nine times. The chain couples TRBV30 to TRBJ2-3, with 8 bases lining up with TRBD2. V lost 0 bases, J lost 2 bases, and 10 bases stayed unmatched. Germline CDR1 reads GTSNPN; CDR2 reads SVGIG (reference sequence). The length of the CDR3 is 17 residues. DNA for the CDR3: TGTGCCTGGAGTGTACCGGGGGGGCCCGGCCTCACAGATACGCAGTATTTT. It yields the protein CAWSVPGGPGLTDTQYF. Together with reference TRBV30 and TRBJ2-3, the CDR3 gives the full variable domain: SQTIHQWPATLVQPVGSPLSLECTVEGTSNPNLYWYRQAAGRGLQLLFYSVGIGQISSEVPQNLSASRPQDRQFILSSKKLLLSDSGFYLCAWSVPGGPGLTDTQYFGPGTRLTVL.

The sample holds a few counts of this clonotype. The genes are TRBV30 and TRBJ2-3, with 8 bases lining up with TRBD2. The germline CDR1 and CDR2 sequences are GTSNPN and SVGIG (reference sequence). This CDR3 has 14 residues. J was trimmed by 2 bases and V by 0 bases; bases with no gene match: 1. CDR3 amino acids: CAWSVGLATDTQYF. The CDR3 DNA reads TGTGCCTGGAGTGTAGGACTAGCCACAGATACGCAGTATTTT.

The table lists this clonotype with a few counts. This chain uses TRBV5-1 with TRBJ1-4; D is unresolved. V lost 0 bases, J lost 2 bases, and 11 bases lay in between. The CDR3 runs 16 residues. The V gene's germline CDR1 is SGHRS and CDR2 YFSETQ. DNA for the CDR3: TGCGCCAGCAGCTTGGGGGGAGGCACGACTAATGAAAAACTGTTTTTT. It yields the protein CASSLGGGTTNEKLFF.

This clonotype was counted only a few times. This chain joins TRBV7-8 and TRBJ1-4; D is possibly TRBD1 (5 bases). CDR1 SGHVS and CDR2 FQNEAQ come from the germline V gene. The V and J ends lost 0 bases and 7 bases respectively, with 12 bases between them. This CDR3 contains 15 residues. CDR3 nucleotides: TGTGCCAGCAGCTTAGCCTTGGCAGGGCCTGAAAAACTGTTTTTT. It yields the protein CASSLALAGPEKLFF.

V and J are TRBV3-1 and TRBJ1-2, with 7 bases identical to TRBD1. Germline CDR1 reads LGHDT; CDR2 reads YNNKEL (reference sequence). The ends lost 5 bases at V and 4 bases at J; junction bases unmatched: 4. This CDR3 has 13 amino acids. The chain's CDR3 is CASSSDRPYGYTF. The CDR3 region has the DNA TGTGCCAGCAGCTCGGACAGGCCCTATGGCTACACCTTC.

This clonotype has ten or more counts. This chain connects TRBV18 to TRBJ1-1; maybe TRBD1 (6 bases). The germline gives CDR1 KGHSH, CDR2 LQKENI. The CDR3 is made up of 13 amino acids. V lost 6 bases to trimming and J lost 3 bases, with 11 bases between them. The CDR3 DNA reads TGTGCCAGCTCCCTTTCAGGGGACACTGAAGCTTTCTTT. Its protein product is CASSLSGDTEAFF.

As concerns this clonotype: Just one base apart from a much larger clone, this may be a read error. V and J are TRBV10-3 and TRBJ2-1; unclear D gene. The CDR3 length is 11 residues. CDR1 and CDR2 from the germline V gene are ENHRY and SYGVKD. In DNA, the CDR3 is TGTACCATCAGTGTAAGAAATGAGCAGTTCTTC. Residues: CTISVRNEQFF.

There are many counts of this clonotype. The J gene is TRBJ1-6, the V gene TRBV27; TRBD1 aligns across 8 bases. The CDR3 has 14 amino acids. From germline, CDR1 is MNHEY and CDR2 SMNVEV (reference sequence). The junction had 9 bases not matched to a gene; V was cut back by 7 bases and J by 10 bases. In DNA form, the CDR3 reads TGTGCCAGCACCCAAGGCAGGGGGCTGTCACCCCTCCACTTT. It is translated as CASTQGRGLSPLHF.

This clonotype showed up many times. This chain connects TRBV29-1 to TRBJ2-7, with 10 positions matching TRBD2. V lost 1 base to trimming and J lost 3 bases; unmatched junction nucleotides: 6. CDR1 and CDR2 from the germline V gene are SQVTM and ANQGSEA. This CDR3 has 15 residues. CDR3 bases: TGCAGCGTTGAAGGGTCGGCTAGCGGGGGCTACGAGCAGTACTTC. Translated, it gives CSVEGSASGGYEQYF.

This clonotype was seen a single time. This chain links TRBV4-3 with TRBJ1-2, with 7 bases that match TRBD1. The V and J ends lost 2 bases and 6 bases, in that order; junction bases with no gene match: 9. Germline CDR1 reads LGHNA; CDR2 reads YSLEER. The CDR3 is 15 residues long. The CDR3 loop reads CASSQRTGQNHGYTF. DNA of the CDR3: TGCGCCAGCAGCCAACGGACAGGCCAAAACCATGGCTACACCTTC.

This chain connects TRBV2 to TRBJ2-1; D remains unclear. CDR1 SNHLY and CDR2 FYNNEI come from the germline V gene. The V end lost 3 bases, the J end lost 10 bases, and 13 bases lay between the germline ends. The CDR3 has 13 amino acids. The CDR3 sequence is CASSDPLGSEQFF. CDR3 coding DNA: TGTGCCAGCAGTGACCCTCTAGGAAGCGAGCAGTTCTTC.

The V gene is TRBV29-1, the J gene TRBJ1-1; the D gene is possibly TRBD1 (5 bases). The ends were cut back, 4 bases at V and 1 base at J, with 13 bases in the middle. Looked up from germline, CDR1 is SQVTM and CDR2 is ANQGSEA. The CDR3 loop spans 14 amino acids. This chain's CDR3 is CSVAGHPENTEAFF. CDR3 DNA: TGCAGCGTTGCAGGGCACCCCGAGAACACTGAAGCTTTCTTT. The full variable domain, rest sourced from reference TRBV29-1 and TRBJ1-1, is SAVISQKPSRDICQRGTSLTIQCQVDSQVTMMFWYRQQPGQSLTLIATANQGSEATYESGFVIDKFPISRPNLTFSTLTVSNMSPEDSSIYLCSVAGHPENTEAFFGQGTRLTVV.

This clonotype has ten or more counts. The chain links TRBV20-1 to TRBJ2-1, with 9 bases identical to TRBD2. The length of the CDR3 is 18 residues. Germline CDR1 DFQATT, CDR2 SNEGSKA (reference sequence). The junction had 9 bases not matched to a gene; V was cut back by 0 bases and J by 0 bases. The CDR3 bases are TGCAGTGCTAGAGATCGGAGCGGGGGGATGAGCTCCTACAATGAGCAGTTCTTC. Protein sequence: CSARDRSGGMSSYNEQFF.

This clonotype was seen more than once but under ten times. The J gene is TRBJ2-3, the V gene TRBV7-2, with 11 bases matching TRBD2. The germline V gene encodes CDR1 SGHTA and CDR2 FQGNSA. CDR3 length: 18 amino acids. After removal of 1 base from V and 1 base from J, the junction contained 7 bases not matched to a gene. The CDR3 protein is CASSLESSGGKRTDTQYF. CDR3 nucleotides: TGTGCCAGCAGCTTAGAGTCTAGCGGGGGGAAACGCACAGATACGCAGTATTTT.

This clonotype was observed at least ten times. This chain joins TRBV4-1 and TRBJ2-5; D possibly corresponds to TRBD2 (5 bases). The germline V and J ends were trimmed by 2 bases and 1 base, with 8 bases remaining between them. The CDR3 has 14 amino acids. CDR1 MGHRA and CDR2 YSYEKL come from the germline V gene. The CDR3 DNA reads TGCGCCAGCAGCCAACGGGGAGTCCAAGAGACCCAGTACTTC. It codes for CASSQRGVQETQYF.

This clonotype was seen at least ten times. V usage is TRBV7-2 and J usage is TRBJ2-7, with TRBD1 matching 9 bases. Germline trimming cut 5 bases from V and 2 bases from J; bases unmatched to any gene: 7. This CDR3 has 15 amino acids. Germline V gene lookup returns CDR1 SGHTA and CDR2 FQGNSA. CDR3 residues: CASSVPGQGTYEQYF. The CDR3 bases are TGTGCCAGCAGCGTACCGGGACAGGGAACCTACGAGCAGTACTTC.